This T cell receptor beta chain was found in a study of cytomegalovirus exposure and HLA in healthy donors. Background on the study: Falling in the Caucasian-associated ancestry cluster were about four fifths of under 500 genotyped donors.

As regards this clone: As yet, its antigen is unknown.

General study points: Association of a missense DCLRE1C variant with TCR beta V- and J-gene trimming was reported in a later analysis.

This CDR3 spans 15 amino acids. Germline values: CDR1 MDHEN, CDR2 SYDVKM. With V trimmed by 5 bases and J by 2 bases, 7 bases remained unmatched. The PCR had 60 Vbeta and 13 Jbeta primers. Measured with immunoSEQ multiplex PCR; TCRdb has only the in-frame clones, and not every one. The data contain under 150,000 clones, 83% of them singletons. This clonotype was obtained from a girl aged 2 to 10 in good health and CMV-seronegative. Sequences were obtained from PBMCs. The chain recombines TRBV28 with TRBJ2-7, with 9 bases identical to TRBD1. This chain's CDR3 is CASSHSGQGAYEQYF. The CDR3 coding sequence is TGTGCCAGCAGTCACTCGGGACAGGGAGCCTACGAGCAGTACTTC.